The entry below gives a single T cell receptor beta chain sequence along with its context. Method: immunoSEQ multiplex PCR; TCRdb's copy keeps in-frame clones and lacks some. The sample holds over 100,000 clones, around 80% seen once. This CDR3 has 13 residues. CDR1 is SGDLS and CDR2 is YYNGEE in the germline V gene. J was trimmed by 5 bases and V by 4 bases; bases with no gene match: 4. This sample was taken from a study of blood T cell repertoires in COVID-19. V is TRBV9 and J is TRBJ2-5; 8 nucleotides match TRBD1. The TCR originated in a man aged 55 to 70 with active or convalescent COVID-19. Sequenced sample: peripheral blood. CDR3 amino acids: CASSLQGEETQYF. The DNA of the CDR3 is TGTGCCAGCAGCTTACAGGGGGAGGAGACCCAGTACTTC.